Listed here is a single T cell receptor beta chain. This CDR3 has 15 amino acids. V trimming: 3 bases; J trimming: 6 bases; junction bases outside the gene matches: 11. Germline lookup yields CDR1 MNHEY and CDR2 SVGEGT. This sample is part of a study of CD8 T cells in Susac syndrome. TCR beta from blood CD8+ and CD4+ T cells was sequenced. TEMRA cells were FACS-enriched, with CD8+ and CD4+ T cells isolated negatively. Random hexamers were used to reverse transcribe the RNA input (roughly 0.5 to 1 ug). TCR beta CDR3 was amplified by immunoSEQ multiplex PCR. This amplification extended across 54 Vbeta and 13 Jbeta segments. TCRdb passed the immunoSEQ multiplex PCR reads through MiXCR, listing each CDR3 protein once. The sample has some 48,000 distinct CDR3 sequences, 90% to 95% seen once; the top ten hold around 0.42%.

This TCR was recovered from a human donor in good health. The chain combines TRBV6-2 or TRBV6-3 with TRBJ2-7; 7 nucleotides match TRBD2. The sequenced sample was CD8+ T cells from PBMCs. CDR3 DNA: TGTGCCAGCAGTTATGCCGGGACTACTGCCTCCGAGCAGTACTTC. Translation gives CASSYAGTTASEQYF.